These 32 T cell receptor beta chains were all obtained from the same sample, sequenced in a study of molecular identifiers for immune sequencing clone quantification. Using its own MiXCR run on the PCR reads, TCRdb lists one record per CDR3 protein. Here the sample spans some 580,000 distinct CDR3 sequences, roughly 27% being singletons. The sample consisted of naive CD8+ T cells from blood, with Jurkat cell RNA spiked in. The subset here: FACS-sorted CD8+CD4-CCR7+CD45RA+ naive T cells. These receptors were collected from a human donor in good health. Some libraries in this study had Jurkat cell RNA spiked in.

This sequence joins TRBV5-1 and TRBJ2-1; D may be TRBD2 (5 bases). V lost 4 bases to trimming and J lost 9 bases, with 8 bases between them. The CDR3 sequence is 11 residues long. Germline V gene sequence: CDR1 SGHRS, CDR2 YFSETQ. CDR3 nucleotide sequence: TGCGCCAGCAGCCGGGGAGTTGAGCAGTTCTTC. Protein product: CASSRGVEQFF.

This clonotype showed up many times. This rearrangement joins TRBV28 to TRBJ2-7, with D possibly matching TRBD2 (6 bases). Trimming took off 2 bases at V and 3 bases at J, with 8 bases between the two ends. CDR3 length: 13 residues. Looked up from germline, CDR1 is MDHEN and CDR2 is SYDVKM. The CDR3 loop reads CASSLPGLYEQYF. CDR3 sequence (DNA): TGTGCCAGCAGTTTACCGGGACTCTACGAGCAGTACTTC. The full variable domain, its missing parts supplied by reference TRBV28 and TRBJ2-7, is DVKVTQSSRYLVKRTGEKVFLECVQDMDHENMFWYRQDPGLGLRLIYFSYDVKMKEKGDIPEGYSVSREKKERFSLILESASTNQTSMYLCASSLPGLYEQYFGPGTRLTVT.

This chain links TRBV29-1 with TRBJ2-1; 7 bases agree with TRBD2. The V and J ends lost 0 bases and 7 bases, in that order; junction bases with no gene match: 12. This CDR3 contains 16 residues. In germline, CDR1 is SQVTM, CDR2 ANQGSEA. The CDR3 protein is CSVEDWEGGPVNEQFF. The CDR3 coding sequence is TGCAGCGTTGAAGATTGGGAGGGAGGGCCTGTTAATGAGCAGTTCTTC.

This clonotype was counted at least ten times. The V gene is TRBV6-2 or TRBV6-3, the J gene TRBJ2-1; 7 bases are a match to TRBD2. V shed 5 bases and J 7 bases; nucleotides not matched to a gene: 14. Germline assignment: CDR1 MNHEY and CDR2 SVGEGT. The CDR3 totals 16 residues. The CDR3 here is CASSPGERGELNEQFF. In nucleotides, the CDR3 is TGTGCCAGCAGTCCTGGGGAGCGGGGAGAACTGAATGAGCAGTTCTTC.

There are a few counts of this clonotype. CDR3 coding DNA: TGTGCCAGCAGCGTAGGGGGGGCTCCCTCCTACGAGCAGTACTTC. It translates to CASSVGGAPSYEQYF. This rearrangement joins TRBV9 to TRBJ2-7; D is tentatively TRBD1 or TRBD2 (6 bases each). The CDR3 length is 15 residues. Trimming shortened V by 0 bases and J by 0 bases, and 10 bases separated the two germline ends. Germline loops: CDR1 SGDLS, CDR2 YYNGEE. Drawing the rest from reference TRBV9 and TRBJ2-7, the complete variable domain is DSGVTQTPKHLITATGQRVTLRCSPRSGDLSVYWYQQSLDQGLQFLIQYYNGEERAKGNILERFSAQQFPDLHSELNLSSLELGDSALYFCASSVGGAPSYEQYFGPGTRLTVT.

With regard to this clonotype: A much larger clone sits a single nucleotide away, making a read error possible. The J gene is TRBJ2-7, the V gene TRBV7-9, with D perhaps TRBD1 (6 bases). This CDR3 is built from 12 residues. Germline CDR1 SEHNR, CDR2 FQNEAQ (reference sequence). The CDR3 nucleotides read TGTACCAGCAGCTCCAGGGGAGAAGAGCAGTACTTC. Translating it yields CTSSSRGEEQYF.

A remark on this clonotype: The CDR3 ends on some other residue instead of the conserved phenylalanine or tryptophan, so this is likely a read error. The CDR3 sequence: CASSAKEMYEQYI. The DNA of the CDR3 is TGTGCCAGCAGCGCAAAGGAGATGTACGAGCAGTACATC. The V call is TRBV7-2, the J call TRBJ2-7; D is unresolved. The CDR3 extends over 13 amino acids. Trimming left V 5 bases short and J 4 bases short, with 12 bases between. Germline values: CDR1 SGHTA, CDR2 FQGNSA.

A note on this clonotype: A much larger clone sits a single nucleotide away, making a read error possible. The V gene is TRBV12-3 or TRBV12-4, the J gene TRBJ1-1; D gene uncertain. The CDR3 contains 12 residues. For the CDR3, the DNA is TGTGCCAGCAGCCTCAGTCAGACTGAAGCTCTCTTT. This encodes CASSLSQTEALF.

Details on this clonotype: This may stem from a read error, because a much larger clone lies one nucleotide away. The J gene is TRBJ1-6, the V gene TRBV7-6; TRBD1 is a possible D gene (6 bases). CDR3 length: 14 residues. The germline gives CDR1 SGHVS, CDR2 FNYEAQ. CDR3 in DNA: TGTGCCAGCGGCTTAGAGGACAGTAATTCACCCCTCCACTTT. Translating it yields CASGLEDSNSPLHF.

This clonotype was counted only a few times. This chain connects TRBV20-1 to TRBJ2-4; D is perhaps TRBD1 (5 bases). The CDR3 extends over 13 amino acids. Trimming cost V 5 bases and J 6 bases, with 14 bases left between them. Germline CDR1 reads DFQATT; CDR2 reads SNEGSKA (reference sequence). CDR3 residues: CSARTPTGNIQYF. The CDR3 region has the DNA TGCAGTGCTCGGACACCTACGGGAAACATTCAGTACTTC.

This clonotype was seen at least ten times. The CDR3 sequence: CASSSPPGEEQYF. The CDR3 DNA reads TGTGCCAGCAGCTCACCCCCGGGGGAGGAGCAGTACTTC. The gene calls are TRBV7-2 and TRBJ2-7, with a possible D match to TRBD2 (6 bases). CDR3 size: 13 residues. Germline loops: CDR1 SGHTA, CDR2 FQGNSA. Trimming left V 4 bases short and J 7 bases short, with 14 bases between.

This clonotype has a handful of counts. The CDR3 loop is CASALGADTQYF. As DNA, the CDR3 is TGTGCCAGCGCCCTGGGGGCGGATACGCAGTATTTT. V is TRBV7-9 and J is TRBJ2-3, with D perhaps matching TRBD1 (6 bases). There are 12 residues in the CDR3. Germline values: CDR1 SEHNR, CDR2 FQNEAQ (reference sequence). V gave up 8 bases and J gave up 6 bases, with 12 bases separating them.

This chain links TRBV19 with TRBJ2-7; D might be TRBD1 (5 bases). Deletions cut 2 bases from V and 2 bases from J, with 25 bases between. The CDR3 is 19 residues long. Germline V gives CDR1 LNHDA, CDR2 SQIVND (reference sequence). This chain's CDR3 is CASSINGPTDSVDPYEQYF. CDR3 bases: TGTGCCAGTAGTATAAATGGCCCCACCGACAGCGTAGACCCCTACGAGCAGTACTTC.

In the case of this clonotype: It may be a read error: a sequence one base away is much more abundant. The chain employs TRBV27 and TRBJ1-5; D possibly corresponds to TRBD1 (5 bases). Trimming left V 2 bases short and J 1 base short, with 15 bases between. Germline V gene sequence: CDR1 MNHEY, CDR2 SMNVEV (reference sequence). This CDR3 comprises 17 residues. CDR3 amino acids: CASSLQHPGLSNQPQHF. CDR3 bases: TGTGCCAGCAGTTTACAACACCCAGGGTTGAGCAATCAGCCCCAGCATTTT.

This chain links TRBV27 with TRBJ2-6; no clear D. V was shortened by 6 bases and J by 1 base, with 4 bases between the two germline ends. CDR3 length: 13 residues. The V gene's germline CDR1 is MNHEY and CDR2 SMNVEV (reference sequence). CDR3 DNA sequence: TGTGCCAGCAGGCTGTCTGGGGCCAACGTCCTGACTTTC. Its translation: CASRLSGANVLTF.

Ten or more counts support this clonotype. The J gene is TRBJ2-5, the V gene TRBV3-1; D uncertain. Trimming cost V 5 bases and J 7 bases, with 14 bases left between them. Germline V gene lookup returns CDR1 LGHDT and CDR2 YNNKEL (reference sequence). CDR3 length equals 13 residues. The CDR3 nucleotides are TGTGCCAGCAGCTACCGTGAAAACTGGACCCAGTACTTC. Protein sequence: CASSYRENWTQYF.

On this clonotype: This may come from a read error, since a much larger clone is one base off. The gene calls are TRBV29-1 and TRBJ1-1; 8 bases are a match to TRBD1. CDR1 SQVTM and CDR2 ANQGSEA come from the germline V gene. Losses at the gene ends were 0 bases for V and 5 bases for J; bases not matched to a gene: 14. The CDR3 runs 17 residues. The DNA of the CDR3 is TGCAGCGTTGAAGATCTTGGGGGGGAACAGGGGGGAACTGAAGCTTTCTTT. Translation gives CSVEDLGGEQGGTEAFF.

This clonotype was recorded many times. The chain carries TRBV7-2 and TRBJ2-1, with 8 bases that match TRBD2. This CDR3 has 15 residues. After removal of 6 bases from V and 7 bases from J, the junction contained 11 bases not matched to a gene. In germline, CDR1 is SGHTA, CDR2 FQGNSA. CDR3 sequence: CASSRVAGLTNEQFF. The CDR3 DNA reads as TGTGCCAGCAGTCGAGTAGCGGGACTTACTAATGAGCAGTTCTTC.

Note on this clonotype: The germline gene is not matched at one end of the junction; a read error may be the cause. The CDR3 DNA reads as TGTGCCAGCGGCTCGTACGTTGTGGGGAATGAAAAACTGCTTTTT. It is translated as CASGSYVVGNEKLLF. This sequence joins TRBV13 and TRBJ1-4; D ambiguous. The CDR3 extends over 15 amino acids. The germline CDR1 and CDR2 sequences are PRHDT and FYEKMQ (reference sequence).

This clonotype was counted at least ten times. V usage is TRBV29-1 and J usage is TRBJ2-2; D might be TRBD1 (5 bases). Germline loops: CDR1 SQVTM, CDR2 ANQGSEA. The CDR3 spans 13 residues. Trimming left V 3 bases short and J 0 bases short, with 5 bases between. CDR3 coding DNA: TGCAGCGTTGACAGGGCGAACACCGGGGAGCTGTTTTTT. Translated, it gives CSVDRANTGELFF.

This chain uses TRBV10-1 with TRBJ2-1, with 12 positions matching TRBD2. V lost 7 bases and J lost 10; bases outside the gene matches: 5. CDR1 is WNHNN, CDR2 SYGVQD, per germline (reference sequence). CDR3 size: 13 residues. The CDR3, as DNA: TGCGCCAGCACCCGACTAGCGGGGGAGGAGCAGTTCTTC. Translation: CASTRLAGEEQFF.

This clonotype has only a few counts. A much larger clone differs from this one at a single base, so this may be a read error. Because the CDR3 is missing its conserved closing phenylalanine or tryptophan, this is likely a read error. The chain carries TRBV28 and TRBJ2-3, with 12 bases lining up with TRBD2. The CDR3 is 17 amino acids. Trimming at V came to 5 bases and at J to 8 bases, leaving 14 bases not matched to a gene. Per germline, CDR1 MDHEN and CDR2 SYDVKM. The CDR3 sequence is CASSPRTSGVTTGTQYL. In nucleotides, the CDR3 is TGTGCCAGCAGTCCCCGGACTAGCGGGGTTACCACGGGTACGCAGTATCTT.

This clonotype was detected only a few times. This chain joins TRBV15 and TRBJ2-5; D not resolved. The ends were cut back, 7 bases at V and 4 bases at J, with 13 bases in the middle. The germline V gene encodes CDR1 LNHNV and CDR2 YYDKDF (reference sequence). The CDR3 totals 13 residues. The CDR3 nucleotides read TGTGCCACCATAGGGTTCCCTTCAGAGACCCAGTACTTC. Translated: CATIGFPSETQYF.

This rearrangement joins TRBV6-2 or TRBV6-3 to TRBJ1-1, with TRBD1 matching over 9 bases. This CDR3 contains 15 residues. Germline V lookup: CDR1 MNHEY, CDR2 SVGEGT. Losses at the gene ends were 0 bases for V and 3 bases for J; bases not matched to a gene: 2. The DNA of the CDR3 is TGTGCCAGCAGTTACTCTTGGACAGGGGACACTGAAGCTTTCTTT. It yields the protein CASSYSWTGDTEAFF.

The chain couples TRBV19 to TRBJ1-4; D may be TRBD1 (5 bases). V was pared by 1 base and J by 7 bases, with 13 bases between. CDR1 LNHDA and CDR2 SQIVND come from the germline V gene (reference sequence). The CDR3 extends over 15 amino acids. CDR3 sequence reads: CASSIVEGLSEKLFF. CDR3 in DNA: TGTGCCAGTAGTATAGTAGAGGGGTTGTCTGAAAAACTGTTTTTT. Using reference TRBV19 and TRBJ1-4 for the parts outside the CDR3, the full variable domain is DGGITQSPKYLFRKEGQNVTLSCEQNLNHDAMYWYRQDPGQGLRLIYYSQIVNDFQKGDIAEGYSVSREKKESFPLTVTSAQKNPTAFYLCASSIVEGLSEKLFFGSGTQLSVL.

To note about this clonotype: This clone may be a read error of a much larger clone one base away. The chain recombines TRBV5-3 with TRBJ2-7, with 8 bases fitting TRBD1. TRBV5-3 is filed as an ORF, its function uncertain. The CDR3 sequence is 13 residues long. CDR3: CASSWWTGYEQYF. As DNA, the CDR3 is TGTGCCAGCAGCTGGTGGACAGGGTACGAGCAGTACTTC.

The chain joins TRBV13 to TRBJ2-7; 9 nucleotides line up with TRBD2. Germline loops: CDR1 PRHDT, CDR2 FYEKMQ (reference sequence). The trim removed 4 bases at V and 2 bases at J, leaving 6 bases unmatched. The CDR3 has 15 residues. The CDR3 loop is CASSSTLAGAYEQYF. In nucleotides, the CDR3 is TGTGCCAGCAGCTCCACCTTAGCGGGGGCCTACGAGCAGTACTTC.

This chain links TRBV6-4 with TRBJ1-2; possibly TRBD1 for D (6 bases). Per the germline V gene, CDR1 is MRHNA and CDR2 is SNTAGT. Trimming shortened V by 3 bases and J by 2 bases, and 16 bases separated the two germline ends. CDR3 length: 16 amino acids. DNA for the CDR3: TGTGCCAGCAGTGAGATCCCCGGGGGCACGAACTATGGCTACACCTTC. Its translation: CASSEIPGGTNYGYTF.

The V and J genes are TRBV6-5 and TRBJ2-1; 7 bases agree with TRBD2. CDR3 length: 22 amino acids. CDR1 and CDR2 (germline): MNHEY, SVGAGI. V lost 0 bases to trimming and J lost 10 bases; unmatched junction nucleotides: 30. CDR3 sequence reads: CASSYSILPQVGGRDGIEEQFF. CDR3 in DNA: TGTGCCAGCAGTTACTCGATCCTGCCCCAAGTGGGTGGGAGGGACGGTATTGAGGAGCAGTTCTTC.

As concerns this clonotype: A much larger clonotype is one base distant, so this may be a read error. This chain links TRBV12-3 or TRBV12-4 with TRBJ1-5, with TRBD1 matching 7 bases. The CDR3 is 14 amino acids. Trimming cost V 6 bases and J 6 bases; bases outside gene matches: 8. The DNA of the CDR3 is TGTGCCAGCAGCACACAGGGGCAGGGTCAGCCCCAGCATTTT. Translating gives CASSTQGQGQPQHF.

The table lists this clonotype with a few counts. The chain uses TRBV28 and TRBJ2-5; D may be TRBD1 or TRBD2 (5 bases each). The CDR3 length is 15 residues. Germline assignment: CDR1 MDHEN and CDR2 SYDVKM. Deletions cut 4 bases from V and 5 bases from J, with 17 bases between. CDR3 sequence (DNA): TGTGCCAGCAGTTCACTCGGCTCCGGGGACGAGACCCAGTACTTC. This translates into CASSSLGSGDETQYF.

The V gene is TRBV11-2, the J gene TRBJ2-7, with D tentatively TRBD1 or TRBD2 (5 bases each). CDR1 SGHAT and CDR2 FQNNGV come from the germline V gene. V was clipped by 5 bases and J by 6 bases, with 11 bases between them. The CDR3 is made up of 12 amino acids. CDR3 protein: CASSKYGGEQYF. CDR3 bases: TGTGCCAGCAGCAAGTATGGGGGCGAGCAGTACTTC.